In its sample, the clone carrying this TCR beta chain was seen a few times. What it recognizes is unknown. This record comes from a study of blood T cells in healthy people across ages. About the research overall: Roughly one uniquely barcoded beta molecule per two T cells was captured.

With a J-beta primer mix and a sample-barcoded 5' primer, a second PCR ran about 6 to 11 cycles. One entry per CDR3 protein, called by TCRdb with MiXCR from the 5' RACE reads. The profile shows hundreds of thousands of distinct CDR3 sequences, around a quarter of them singletons. The CDR3 has 16 amino acids. Per the germline V gene, CDR1 is MNHNS and CDR2 is SASEGT. The V gene end was trimmed by 4 bases and the J gene end by 4 bases; junction bases not matched to a gene: 10. Total RNA amounts of at least 5 micrograms were extracted per sample. Study-level results: Because donor CMV status was unknown, expanded clonotype changes were possibly confounded. There were more naive CD4+ cells and higher diversity in long-lived donors than in aged donors.

A further study also used this sample, focusing on T cells of mothers and their children.

The sequencing sample was made of blood. The chain is built from TRBV6-1 and TRBJ2-7, with 10 bases that match TRBD1. The clonotype originates from a boy aged 2-9 years in good health. For the CDR3, the DNA is TGTGCCAGCAGTGGATCGGACAGGGGGATAACATACGAGCAGTACTTC. This encodes CASSGSDRGITYEQYF.